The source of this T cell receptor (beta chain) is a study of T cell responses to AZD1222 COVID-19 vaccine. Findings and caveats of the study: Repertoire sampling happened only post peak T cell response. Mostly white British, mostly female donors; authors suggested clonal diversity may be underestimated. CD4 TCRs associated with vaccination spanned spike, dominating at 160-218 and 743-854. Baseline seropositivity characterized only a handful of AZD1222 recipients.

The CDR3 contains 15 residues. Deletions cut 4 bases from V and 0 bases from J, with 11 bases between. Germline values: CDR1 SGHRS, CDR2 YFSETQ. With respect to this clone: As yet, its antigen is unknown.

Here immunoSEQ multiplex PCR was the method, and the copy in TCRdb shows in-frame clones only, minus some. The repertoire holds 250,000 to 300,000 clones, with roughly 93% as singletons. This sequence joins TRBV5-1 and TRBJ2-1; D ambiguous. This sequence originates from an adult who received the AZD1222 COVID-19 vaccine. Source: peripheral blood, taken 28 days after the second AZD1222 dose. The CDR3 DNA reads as TGCGCCAGCAGCCTGGTGTTGGCCTCCTACAATGAGCAGTTCTTC. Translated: CASSLVLASYNEQFF.